A single sample gave rise to the 26 T cell receptor beta chains below, sequenced in a study of T cell repertoires in cytomegalovirus infection. TCRdb reprocessed the reads with MiXCR, giving one entry per CDR3 protein. The data show approximately 300,000 distinct CDR3 sequences, with about 27% seen just once and over 15% held by the top ten. These receptors are not linked to any known antigen. Sequences were derived from cultured PBMCs, sampled from culture after CMV antigen stimulation. The receptors were sampled from a human donor in good health (CMV status not recorded). Some clones in this sample may be carry-over from other donors' samples.

This clonotype has a handful of counts. The J gene is TRBJ2-2, the V gene TRBV10-3, with D unresolved. The CDR3 covers 14 residues. Germline CDR1 ENHRY, CDR2 SYGVKD. V was pared by 7 bases and J by 0 bases, with 9 bases between. The CDR3 region is CAITDNPNTGELFF. Written as DNA, the CDR3 is TGTGCCATCACTGACAACCCGAACACCGGGGAGCTGTTTTTT.

This chain links TRBV30 with TRBJ1-5, with 8 bases that match TRBD1. Germline V gives CDR1 GTSNPN, CDR2 SVGIG (reference sequence). This CDR3 region has 14 residues. V was clipped by 3 bases and J by 0 bases; unmatched bases: 1. The CDR3 region has the DNA TGTGCCTGGAGACAGGGGGGTAGCAATCAGCCCCAGCATTTT. Its translation: CAWRQGGSNQPQHF.

The CDR3 bases are TGTGCCAGCAGCTCTAGCTGGCAGGGGGGGGCCTTCGAGCAGTACTTC. Its protein product is CASSSSWQGGAFEQYF. The chain has TRBV7-8 and TRBJ2-7; D possibly uses TRBD1 or TRBD2 (7 bases each). The V end was cut by 4 bases, the J end by 6 bases, with 22 bases between. This CDR3 is 16 amino acids long. Germline lookup yields CDR1 SGHVS and CDR2 FQNEAQ.

This rearrangement joins TRBV10-3 to TRBJ1-2, with D unclear. Trimming cost V 4 bases and J 2 bases, with 11 bases left between them. This CDR3 contains 14 residues. The germline V gene encodes CDR1 ENHRY and CDR2 SYGVKD. The CDR3 loop reads CAISGRTENYGYTF. The CDR3 DNA sequence: TGTGCCATCAGTGGGAGGACGGAAAACTATGGCTACACCTTC.

The rearrangement joins TRBV19 to TRBJ1-5, with D maybe TRBD1 (5 bases). Germline V gives CDR1 LNHDA, CDR2 SQIVND (reference sequence). The CDR3 loop spans 14 amino acids. Trimming took off 1 base at V and 7 bases at J, with 11 bases between the two ends. The CDR3 bases are TGTGCCAGTAGTATAGTGGGGGATCGGCAGCCCCAGCATTTT. It specifies CASSIVGDRQPQHF.

A few counts support this clonotype. This sequence joins TRBV13 and TRBJ1-6; D perhaps matches TRBD1 (5 bases). Germline V gene lookup returns CDR1 PRHDT and CDR2 FYEKMQ (reference sequence). V lost 3 bases, J lost 9 bases, and 15 bases lay in between. This CDR3 contains 15 residues. The CDR3 sequence: CASSFGQGGGSPLHF. CDR3 coding DNA: TGTGCCAGCAGCTTTGGCCAGGGAGGCGGTTCACCCCTCCACTTT.

The chain is built from TRBV19 and TRBJ2-5; tentatively, D is TRBD2 (5 bases). The CDR3 runs to 16 residues. The V end was cut by 6 bases, the J end by 2 bases, with 19 bases between. Germline V gene sequence: CDR1 LNHDA, CDR2 SQIVND (reference sequence). CDR3 in amino acids: CASSRRGVGVQETQYF. The CDR3 nucleotides read TGTGCCAGTAGCCGCCGGGGTGTCGGCGTACAAGAGACCCAGTACTTC.

The chain recombines TRBV7-9 with TRBJ1-1, with no clear D. The CDR3 length is 15 residues. V lost 5 bases and J lost 5, with 18 bases in between. Per the germline V gene, CDR1 is SEHNR and CDR2 is FQNEAQ (reference sequence). The CDR3 coding sequence is TGTGCCAGCAGCCCACTGGATAAGGGAGAGACTGAAGCTTTCTTT. Translating it yields CASSPLDKGETEAFF.

This clonotype was observed a handful of times. The chain is built from TRBV7-6 and TRBJ1-3; D may be TRBD1 (6 bases). V shed 5 bases and J shed 7 bases, with 21 bases lying between them. This CDR3 has 16 residues. CDR1 SGHVS and CDR2 FNYEAQ come from the germline V gene. In DNA form, the CDR3 reads TGTGCCAGCAGCGCGGGGGGGCTTCTCGTCGGCAACACCATATATTTT. Translation gives CASSAGGLLVGNTIYF.

This clonotype has more than one count but fewer than ten. The chain uses TRBV18 and TRBJ1-4, with D possibly matching TRBD1 (5 bases). V lost 1 base and J lost 7, with 13 bases in between. CDR1 and CDR2 (germline): KGHSH, LQKENI. The CDR3 runs 15 residues. This chain's CDR3 is CASSPLQGISEKLFF. In DNA, the CDR3 is TGTGCCAGCTCACCACTTCAGGGTATAAGTGAAAAACTGTTTTTT.

The rearrangement links TRBV15 to TRBJ2-7, with a tentative D call TRBD1 (5 bases). CDR1 and CDR2 (germline): LNHNV, YYDKDF (reference sequence). The V end was cut by 0 bases, the J end by 5 bases, with 14 bases between. The CDR3 runs to 15 residues. CDR3 bases: TGTGCCACCAGCAGAGAGGTGGGGCGTAGGGACGAGCAGTACTTC. It is translated as CATSREVGRRDEQYF.

V is TRBV7-9 and J is TRBJ2-5; a possible D gene is TRBD2 (5 bases). Germline V gene lookup returns CDR1 SEHNR and CDR2 FQNEAQ (reference sequence). The length of the CDR3 is 15 residues. Trimming stripped 3 bases from V and 2 bases from J, with 13 bases between. The CDR3 protein is CASSLAPRGQETQYF. For the CDR3, the DNA is TGTGCCAGCAGCTTGGCGCCCCGAGGGCAAGAGACCCAGTACTTC.

The rearrangement joins TRBV12-5 to TRBJ2-3, with unresolved D. The V end was cut by 4 bases, the J end by 0 bases, with 14 bases between. The CDR3 extends over 16 amino acids. Germline values: CDR1 LGHNT, CDR2 FRNRAP. The CDR3 nucleotides are TGTGCTAGTGGTTCCCTAACTACCTATAGCACAGATACGCAGTATTTT. Translated: CASGSLTTYSTDTQYF. The full variable domain, with the rest looked up from reference TRBV12-5 and TRBJ2-3, is DARVTQTPRHKVTEMGQEVTMRCQPILGHNTVFWYRQTMMQGLELLAYFRNRAPLDDSGMPKDRFSAEMPDATLATLKIQPSEPRDSAVYFCASGSLTTYSTDTQYFGPGTRLTVL.

This clonotype was recorded once. The chain combines TRBV9 with TRBJ2-2, with D uncertain. The CDR3 covers 14 residues. Germline V gives CDR1 SGDLS, CDR2 YYNGEE. Trimming removed 2 bases at V and 1 base at J, with 6 bases between. CDR3 nucleotides: TGTGCCAGCAGCGTGGGTTTGAACACCGGGGAGCTGTTTTTT. This gives the protein CASSVGLNTGELFF.

The chain carries TRBV10-3 and TRBJ1-6, with 9 bases aligning to TRBD1. Germline V gene sequence: CDR1 ENHRY, CDR2 SYGVKD. J gave up 5 bases and V 6 bases, and 5 bases lay outside the gene matches. The CDR3 covers 15 residues. The CDR3 loop reads CAISAQGANNSPLHF. CDR3 nucleotide sequence: TGTGCCATCAGCGCACAGGGGGCTAATAATTCACCCCTCCACTTT.

This clonotype was picked up a small number of times. The V gene is TRBV18, the J gene TRBJ1-3; D is unclear. The CDR3 runs 15 residues. Germline V gene sequence: CDR1 KGHSH, CDR2 LQKENI. Trimming took 3 bases from V and 2 from J, leaving 11 bases between them. The CDR3 nucleotides read TGTGCCAGCTCACCCTTCTGGGAAGCTGGAAACACCATATATTTT. Amino acid sequence: CASSPFWEAGNTIYF.

The gene calls are TRBV4-1 and TRBJ1-6; D is undetermined. Trimming took off 3 bases at V and 9 bases at J, with 6 bases between the two ends. The germline V gene has CDR1 MGHRA and CDR2 YSYEKL. The length of the CDR3 is 12 residues. CDR3 nucleotides: TGCGCCAGCAGCCAGGCGAGTTCACCCCTCCACTTT. Protein: CASSQASSPLHF.

The CDR3 region has the DNA TGTGCCAGTAGGGGGCGGGGAGCTCCGGGCAATGAGCAGTTCTTC. Protein sequence: CASRGRGAPGNEQFF. The J gene is TRBJ2-1, the V gene TRBV19, with a possible D match to TRBD2 (6 bases). Germline V gives CDR1 LNHDA, CDR2 SQIVND (reference sequence). The V end was cut by 6 bases, the J end by 6 bases, with 18 bases between. There are 15 residues in the CDR3.

The chain combines TRBV5-1 with TRBJ1-6, with a tentative D call TRBD1 (5 bases). The CDR3 length is 14 residues. CDR1 is SGHRS and CDR2 is YFSETQ in the germline V gene. Trimming removed 5 bases at V and 5 bases at J, with 11 bases between. CDR3 sequence (DNA): TGCGCCAGCAGACAGGCCTTGGATAATTCACCCCTCCACTTT. Its protein product is CASRQALDNSPLHF.

The sample holds many counts of this clonotype. The V gene is TRBV6-2 or TRBV6-3, the J gene TRBJ1-1; D is undetermined. Germline values: CDR1 MNHEY, CDR2 SVGEGT. V was cut by 7 bases and J by 2 bases, with 11 bases left in between. The CDR3 totals 13 residues. This CDR3 is CASTALINTEAFF. CDR3 in DNA: TGTGCCAGCACCGCCCTTATCAACACTGAAGCTTTCTTT.

The chain links TRBV20-1 to TRBJ2-7; TRBD1 matches 9 bases. V gave up 5 bases and J gave up 1 base; unmatched junction bases: 9. This CDR3 is 15 amino acids long. The V gene's germline CDR1 is DFQATT and CDR2 SNEGSKA (reference sequence). CDR3 sequence: CSAAIKDRGSYEQYF. The CDR3 DNA reads TGCAGTGCTGCGATAAAGGACAGGGGTTCCTACGAGCAGTACTTC.

This chain links TRBV7-8 with TRBJ1-1; D is perhaps TRBD1 (5 bases). V lost 3 bases and J lost 5, with 19 bases in between. The germline V gene has CDR1 SGHVS and CDR2 FQNEAQ. The CDR3 consists of 16 residues. CDR3 coding DNA: TGTGCCAGCAGCTTGTGGGGCTCAGTTAGGGGAACTGAAGCTTTCTTT. It specifies CASSLWGSVRGTEAFF.

This clonotype has only a few counts. This sequence joins TRBV4-1 and TRBJ1-6; D uncertain. Germline CDR1 reads MGHRA; CDR2 reads YSYEKL. There are 13 residues in the CDR3. Trimming left V 4 bases short and J 6 bases short, with 7 bases between. The CDR3 loop reads CASSLGTNSPLHF. As DNA, the CDR3 is TGCGCCAGCAGCCTCGGCACTAATTCACCCCTCCACTTT.

This clonotype turned up a few times. V and J are TRBV7-3 and TRBJ2-3; D is perhaps TRBD1 (6 bases). Germline CDR1 SGHTA, CDR2 FQGTGA. This CDR3 is 13 amino acids long. Trimming removed 3 bases from V and 5 bases from J, with 9 bases in between. CDR3: CASSFATGDTQYF. As DNA, the CDR3 is TGTGCCAGCAGCTTCGCGACAGGAGATACGCAGTATTTT. The entire variable domain, with the rest obtained from reference TRBV7-3 and TRBJ2-3, is as follows: GAGVSQTPSNKVTEKGKYVELRCDPISGHTALYWYRQSLGQGPEFLIYFQGTGAADDSGLPNDRFFAVRPEGSVSTLKIQRTERGDSAVYLCASSFATGDTQYFGPGTRLTVL.

V gene TRBV10-3 combines with J gene TRBJ2-1; 14 bases are shared with TRBD2. This CDR3 is 18 amino acids long. J gave up 4 bases and V 6 bases, and 11 bases lay outside the gene matches. The germline gives CDR1 ENHRY, CDR2 SYGVKD. The CDR3 nucleotides are TGTGCCATCAGATCGGGACTAGCGGGAGTTTATGGGTACAATGAGCAGTTCTTC. Translating it yields CAIRSGLAGVYGYNEQFF.

The V call is TRBV29-1, the J call TRBJ1-1; perhaps TRBD1 as D (5 bases). The germline CDR1 and CDR2 sequences are SQVTM and ANQGSEA. V was cut by 3 bases and J by 1 base, with 9 bases left in between. The CDR3 totals 13 residues. For the CDR3, the DNA is TGCAGCGTTGAGCGGACACCGAACACTGAAGCTTTCTTT. Residues: CSVERTPNTEAFF.